This TCR beta chain was obtained from a study of blood T cell repertoires in COVID-19. Looking at the study overall: Italy, Spain and the United States were the sources of the convalescent and acute COVID-19 samples. PBMCs, B-cell-depleted T cells, or T cells provided the cDNA or gDNA that made up the material.

The germline V and J ends were trimmed by 10 bases and 2 bases, with 15 bases remaining between them. The CDR3 runs to 14 residues. Germline CDR1 SGHRS, CDR2 YFSETQ. Methods used by the authors: Estimated nucleated cell counts came from reference gene primer amplification. Sequencing used immunoSEQ multiplex PCR; TCRdb keeps in-frame clones, though not all of them. That table is the source of V, J and clone size, and D and trimming were worked out from the DNA. The sample includes under 250,000 clones, around 87% of them seen just once. The TCR originated in a woman aged 70-85 years with active or convalescent COVID-19. Sequencing was done on a sample of peripheral blood. This chain connects TRBV5-1 to TRBJ1-4, with D maybe TRBD1 (6 bases). This chain's CDR3 is CASSVGQTNEKLFF. CDR3 nucleotides: TGCGCCTCCTCAGTAGGACAGACTAATGAAAAACTGTTTTTT.